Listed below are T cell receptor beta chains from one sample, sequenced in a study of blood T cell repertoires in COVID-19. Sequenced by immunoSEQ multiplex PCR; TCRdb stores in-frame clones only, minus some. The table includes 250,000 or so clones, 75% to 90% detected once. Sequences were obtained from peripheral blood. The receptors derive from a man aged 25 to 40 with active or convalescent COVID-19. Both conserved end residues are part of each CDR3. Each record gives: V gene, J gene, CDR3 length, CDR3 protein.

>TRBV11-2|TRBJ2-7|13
CASSLGQALEQYF
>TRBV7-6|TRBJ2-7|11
CASSSQGEQYF
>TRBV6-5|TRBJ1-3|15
CASRPSGMKGNTIYF
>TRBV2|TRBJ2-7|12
CASRVEWPEQYF
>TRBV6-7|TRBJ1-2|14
CASSSPGGNYGYTF
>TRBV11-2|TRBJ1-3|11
CASSHSGTIYF
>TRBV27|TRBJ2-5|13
CASSFSIQETQYF
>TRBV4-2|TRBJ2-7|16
CASSQNRDSPSYEQYF
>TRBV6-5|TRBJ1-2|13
CASSPTALRGYTF
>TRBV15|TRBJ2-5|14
CATSYVRGQETQYF
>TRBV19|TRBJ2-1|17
CASSIAISGGIGNEQFF
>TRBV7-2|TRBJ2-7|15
CASSLKPGTVYEQYF
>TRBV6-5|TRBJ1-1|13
CASTRGSNTEAFF
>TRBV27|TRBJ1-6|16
CASSLWIPGLNSPLHF
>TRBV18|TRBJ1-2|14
CASSPIPTSYGYTF
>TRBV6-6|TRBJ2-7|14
CASSYGAGGYEQYF
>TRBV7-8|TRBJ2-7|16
CASSLSSRGAHGEQYF
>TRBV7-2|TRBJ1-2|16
CASSLGTGGSGYGYTF
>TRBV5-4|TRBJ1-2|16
CASSLDDRGPNYGYTF
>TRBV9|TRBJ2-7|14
CASSSGTTYYEQYF
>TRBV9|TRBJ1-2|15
CASSDTGTGIRGYTF
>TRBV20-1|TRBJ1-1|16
CSASGTGVRANTEAFF
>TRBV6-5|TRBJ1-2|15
CASTAGQGAFYGYTF
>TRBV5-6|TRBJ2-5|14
CASSLLADSETQYF
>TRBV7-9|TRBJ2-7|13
CASSSGEAYEQYF
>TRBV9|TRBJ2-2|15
CASSDGVRGDGELFF
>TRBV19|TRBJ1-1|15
CASRAQSAGGTEAFF
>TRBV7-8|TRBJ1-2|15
CASSLGRGRGYGYTF
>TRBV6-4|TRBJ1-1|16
CASSDGKGQADTEAFF
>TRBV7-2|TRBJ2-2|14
CASSLVPGAGELFF
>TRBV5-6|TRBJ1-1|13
CASRMGTASEAFF
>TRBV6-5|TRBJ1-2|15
CASSRRDAWDYGYTF
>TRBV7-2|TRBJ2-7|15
CASSRNTGGFYEQYF
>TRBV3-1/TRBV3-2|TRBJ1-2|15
CASSPPPARIQGYTF
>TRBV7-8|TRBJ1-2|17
CASSLFQGNPLFHGYTF
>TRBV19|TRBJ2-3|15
CASSIGGGAIDTQYF
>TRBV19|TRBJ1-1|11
CASSTLSEAFF
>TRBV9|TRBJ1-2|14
CASSGPQGFQGYTF
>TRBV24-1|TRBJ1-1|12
CATSDTGTEAFF
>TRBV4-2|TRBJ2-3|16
CASSQRGTKNTDTQYF
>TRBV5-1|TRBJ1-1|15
CASSHRGGMNTEAFF
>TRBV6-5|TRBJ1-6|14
CASSSLGANSPLHF
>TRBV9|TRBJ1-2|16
CASSARGERDRPGYTF
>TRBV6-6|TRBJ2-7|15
CASSYMGGASYEQYF
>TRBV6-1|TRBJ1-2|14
CASSEFTGDHDYTF
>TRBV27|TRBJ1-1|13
CASRLTGNTEAFF
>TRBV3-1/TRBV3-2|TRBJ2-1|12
CASSFFDNEQFF
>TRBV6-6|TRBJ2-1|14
CASRWTSGGDEQFF
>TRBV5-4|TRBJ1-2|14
CASSSNRGGGGYTF
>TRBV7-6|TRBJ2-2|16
CASSALGLEGTGELFF
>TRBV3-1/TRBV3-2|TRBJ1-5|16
CASSHAGQGRNQPQHF
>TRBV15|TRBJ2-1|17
CATSRDDGTRNYNEQFF
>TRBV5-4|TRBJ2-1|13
CASGGGAPYEQFF
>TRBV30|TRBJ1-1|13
CASTGGGNTEAFF
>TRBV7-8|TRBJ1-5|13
CASTPIRDQPQHF
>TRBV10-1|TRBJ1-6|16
CASSPGTGGYNSPLHF
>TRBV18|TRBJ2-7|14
CASSPSDRGREQYF
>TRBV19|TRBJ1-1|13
CASSLTSNTEAFF